This T cell receptor (beta chain) appears in the sequencing data of a study of tumor-infiltrating lymphocytes in localized non-small cell lung cancer (dated by TCRdb to about 2021). For context, the study as a whole: Patients whose samples were collected after neoadjuvant chemotherapy, as well as both smokers and never-smokers and several histologies, were included in the cohort. Each patient contributed resected tumor tissue and uninvolved lung tissue from the same patient, described as non-adjacent to the tumor. The same patients underwent several integrated assays, with TCR sequencing performed together with flow cytometry, multiplex immunofluorescence, RNA-seq, exome sequencing and proteomics. The overall ICON cohort comprised 160 or so surgical patients with localized non-small cell lung cancer whose tumors were resected. A total of around 50 patients were part of the paired comparison of immunoSEQ T-cell fraction between tumor and uninvolved lung.

Including cysteine and phenylalanine, the CDR3 has 12 amino acids. Just the 36-base CDR3 DNA is kept, in frame starting at base 1. The V end loses 5 bases and the J end loses 6 bases, and a stretch of 11 bases separates them. Taken from the germline V gene, the CDR1 and CDR2 loops are KGHSY and FQNENV. In the case of this clone: Its cognate antigen has yet to be identified. No base quality information exists; no much larger clone differs at one position.

TCR sequencing with the immunoSEQ assay provided the T-cell fraction in tumor and uninvolved lung tissue. The authors' pipeline ran thus. For survival analysis, patients were divided into high (upper tertile) and low (lower two tertiles) T-cell fraction groups, which were compared by log-rank test. Paired tumor versus uninvolved lung differences in T-cell fraction were tested with a signed-rank test. As stored in TCRdb, this immuneACCESS dataset retains in-frame rearrangements with V and J assigned. A fraction of the clones does not appear; measured against another copy, unresolved V genes explain less than half of the discrepancy, and the remainder lacks a known reason. The V and J calls and clone size are taken from that table; D and trimming were inferred from the DNA. Counted in this sample were roughly 7,200 clones; over 75% of them appeared once. The ten largest clones take up more than 7% of the sample.

The first patient joined ICON in early 2016, and enrollment wrapped up when the last patient was enrolled in late 2018. From a subcohort of some 76 patients, fresh tumor and matched uninvolved tissue were collected for in-depth immune analyses, including TCR sequencing. No cell sorting was done, and TCR sequencing was instead run on DNA isolated from bulk tissue. What the authors observed across the whole study: Recurrence-free survival showed no association with tumor T-cell fraction measured by TCR sequencing (p = 0.61). Consistent with immunofluorescence CD3 counts, TCRbeta sequencing supported greater T cell infiltration in tumors than in uninvolved lung tissue. Because different pieces of the same tissue were used for different assays, technical variation could not be separated from intratumor heterogeneity. Because assay coverage varied across patients depending on available tissue quantity, TCR sequencing was performed for only a subset of the cohort. The TCR-derived T-cell fraction showed no difference between the flow cytometry-defined immunotypes IM1 (good prognosis) and IM2 (poor prognosis).

The sequenced material came from lung tumor tissue. The TCR originated in a human donor with non-small cell lung cancer. The chain uses TRBV16 and TRBJ2-7, with the D gene too uncertain to name. The CDR3 region: CASSSMGGEQYF. The DNA sequence reads TGTGCCAGCAGCTCCATGGGTGGCGAGCAGTACTTC.